The 25 T cell receptor beta chains below were found in one sample sequenced in a study of cytomegalovirus exposure and HLA in healthy donors. Sequencing used immunoSEQ multiplex PCR; TCRdb keeps in-frame clones, though not all of them. The sample comprises around 120,000 clones, approximately 90% of which are singletons, and roughly 2% rests with the top ten. Material: PBMCs. These receptors were obtained from a woman aged 18-29 years in good health and CMV-seronegative.

The chain links TRBV5-6 to TRBJ2-7; 7 nucleotides match TRBD1. CDR1 and CDR2 (germline): SGHDT, YYEEEE. The CDR3 is 16 amino acids. The junction had 6 bases not matched to a gene; V was cut back by 0 bases and J by 0 bases. CDR3 region: CASSLGQGLSSYEQYF. The CDR3 DNA reads as TGTGCCAGCAGCTTGGGACAGGGCCTAAGCTCCTACGAGCAGTACTTC.

The V gene is TRBV2, the J gene TRBJ2-7; D gene uncertain. The V and J ends lost 0 bases and 4 bases respectively, with 22 bases between them. This CDR3 has 18 amino acids. Germline V gene data show CDR1 as SNHLY and CDR2 as FYNNEI. The DNA of the CDR3 is TGTGCCAGCAGTGAAGCCGGAGCTCGGAGAGGAGCCCTTTACGAGCAGTACTTC. Residues: CASSEAGARRGALYEQYF.

The chain recombines TRBV9 with TRBJ2-3; no clear D gene. The V end was cut by 4 bases, the J end by 1 base, with 4 bases between. Germline CDR1 SGDLS, CDR2 YYNGEE. The CDR3 extends over 12 amino acids. DNA of the CDR3: TGTGCCAGCAGCCCTCGCACAGATACGCAGTATTTT. Its translation: CASSPRTDTQYF.

The sample holds a few counts of this clone. This chain links TRBV19 with TRBJ1-1; TRBD1 might be the D (5 bases). V lost 7 bases to trimming and J lost 10 bases, with 16 bases between them. CDR1 and CDR2 (germline): LNHDA, SQIVND (reference sequence). The CDR3 sequence is 12 residues long. CDR3 sequence (DNA): TGTGCCAGTACCGACGGGCAGGGTAGAGCTTTCTTT. Its translation: CASTDGQGRAFF.

The CDR3 DNA is TGTGCCAGCAGTCCTTCAGGGGTTCGTTGGGATGGCTACACCTTC. This encodes CASSPSGVRWDGYTF. The chain is built from TRBV25-1 and TRBJ1-2; possibly TRBD1 for D (6 bases). Germline V gives CDR1 MGHDK, CDR2 SYGVNS. This CDR3 comprises 15 residues. Deletions cut 5 bases from V and 6 bases from J, with 19 bases between.

J is TRBJ2-7 and V is TRBV28; the match to TRBD1 covers 9 bases. J gave up 3 bases and V 5 bases, and 8 bases lay outside the gene matches. The CDR3 has 15 residues. Germline V gene sequence: CDR1 MDHEN, CDR2 SYDVKM. The chain's CDR3 is CASSTPGTGFYEQYF. The CDR3 DNA reads as TGTGCCAGCAGTACCCCCGGGACAGGGTTCTACGAGCAGTACTTC.

The CDR3 sequence: CASSGDTGDNEQFF. CDR3 coding DNA: TGTGCCAGCAGCGGGGACACCGGGGACAATGAGCAGTTCTTC. The rearrangement joins TRBV11-3 to TRBJ2-1; D might be TRBD1 (6 bases). V was clipped by 5 bases and J by 5 bases, with 13 bases between them. CDR3 length: 14 residues. The germline V gene encodes CDR1 SGHNT and CDR2 YENEEA.

V usage is TRBV9 and J usage is TRBJ2-7, with D unresolved. Deletions cut 0 bases from V and 7 bases from J, with 11 bases between. There are 13 residues in the CDR3. Germline V gene data show CDR1 as SGDLS and CDR2 as YYNGEE. CDR3 residues: CASSVGGRWEQYF. The CDR3 DNA reads TGTGCCAGCAGCGTAGGTGGGCGTTGGGAGCAGTACTTC.

This clone was found a few times. This sequence joins TRBV7-8 and TRBJ2-2; 7 positions agree with TRBD1. Germline V lookup: CDR1 SGHVS, CDR2 FQNEAQ. V lost 8 bases to trimming and J lost 4 bases; unmatched junction nucleotides: 4. The CDR3 consists of 13 residues. In nucleotides, the CDR3 is TGTGCCAGCTTGGGACAGACCACCGGGGAGCTGTTTTTT. As protein: CASLGQTTGELFF. The full variable domain, completed using reference TRBV7-8 and TRBJ2-2, is GAGVSQSPRYKVAKRGQDVALRCDPISGHVSLFWYQQALGQGPEFLTYFQNEAQLDKSGLPSDRFFAERPEGSVSTLKIQRTQQEDSAVYLCASLGQTTGELFFGEGSRLTVL.

The chain uses TRBV6-1 and TRBJ1-5; perhaps TRBD1 as D (6 bases). The germline V gene encodes CDR1 MNHNS and CDR2 SASEGT. The CDR3 extends over 15 amino acids. The V and J ends lost 6 bases and 4 bases respectively, with 16 bases between them. The CDR3 sequence is CASRTEGGVNQPQHF. Written as DNA, the CDR3 is TGTGCCAGCAGGACGGAAGGGGGGGTAAATCAGCCCCAGCATTTT.

The chain recombines TRBV2 with TRBJ2-1; 7 nucleotides match TRBD2. This CDR3 comprises 14 residues. With 2 bases clipped from V and 5 bases from J, the junction kept 3 bases outside the gene matches. Germline assignment: CDR1 SNHLY and CDR2 FYNNEI. The CDR3 sequence is CASSEKTSNNEQFF. The DNA for the CDR3 is TGTGCCAGCAGTGAAAAGACTAGCAACAATGAGCAGTTCTTC.

Comments on this clone: This sample includes further DNA sequences coding for the same CDR3. The rearrangement joins TRBV9 to TRBJ2-3; 11 nucleotides match TRBD2. Trimming took 0 bases from V and 0 from J; bases not matched to a gene: 3. The CDR3 extends over 17 amino acids. Germline assignment: CDR1 SGDLS and CDR2 YYNGEE. The CDR3 DNA reads as TGTGCCAGCAGCGTAGGACTAGCGGGGTTGAGCACAGATACGCAGTATTTT. Its protein is CASSVGLAGLSTDTQYF.

V is TRBV28 and J is TRBJ2-5; 11 positions match TRBD2. Unmatched junction bases numbered 14, after V lost 1 base and J lost 4 bases. This CDR3 has 19 residues. Germline assignment: CDR1 MDHEN and CDR2 SYDVKM. The CDR3 is CASSLLRDGSGGARETQYF. DNA for the CDR3: TGTGCCAGCAGTTTATTGCGGGATGGTAGCGGGGGGGCCCGAGAGACCCAGTACTTC.

This sequence joins TRBV19 and TRBJ2-1; no firm D call. CDR3 length: 15 residues. In germline, CDR1 is LNHDA, CDR2 SQIVND (reference sequence). Trimming removed 1 base from V and 0 bases from J, with 7 bases in between. The CDR3 sequence: CASSIVPGSYNEQFF. The CDR3, as DNA: TGTGCCAGTAGTATAGTCCCCGGCTCCTACAATGAGCAGTTCTTC.

This chain links TRBV6-5 with TRBJ2-7; the D gene is possibly TRBD2 (6 bases). This CDR3 is built from 12 residues. CDR1 is MNHEY and CDR2 is SVGAGI in the germline V gene. V was clipped by 5 bases and J by 9 bases, with 14 bases between them. The CDR3 spells CASSPPAGMQYF. The CDR3 DNA sequence: TGTGCCAGCAGTCCCCCGGCGGGGATGCAGTACTTC.

This chain joins TRBV7-9 and TRBJ2-5; 10 positions agree with TRBD2. With V trimmed by 5 bases and J by 5 bases, 5 bases remained unmatched. Germline V gives CDR1 SEHNR, CDR2 FQNEAQ (reference sequence). CDR3 size: 14 residues. The CDR3 sequence: CASSRTSGGETQYF. The DNA of the CDR3 is TGTGCCAGCAGCAGGACTAGCGGTGGGGAGACCCAGTACTTC.

V usage is TRBV28 and J usage is TRBJ1-2; 9 nucleotides match TRBD1. Per the germline V gene, CDR1 is MDHEN and CDR2 is SYDVKM. CDR3 length: 14 residues. After removal of 3 bases from V and 8 bases from J, the junction contained 7 bases not matched to a gene. This CDR3 reads CASSFSGQGEGYTF. CDR3 DNA: TGTGCCAGCAGTTTCTCGGGACAGGGTGAGGGCTACACCTTC.

This chain joins TRBV6-4 and TRBJ2-1; TRBD2 matches 10 bases. From germline, CDR1 is MRHNA and CDR2 SNTAGT. V was pared by 0 bases and J by 6 bases, with 5 bases of the junction left unmatched. CDR3 size: 16 residues. The CDR3: CASSDSGTSETNEQFF. CDR3 DNA sequence: TGTGCCAGCAGTGACTCAGGGACTAGCGAGACCAATGAGCAGTTCTTC.

The chain links TRBV28 to TRBJ1-4; no clear D gene. Trimming cost V 2 bases and J 8 bases, with 9 bases left between them. CDR3 length: 13 amino acids. CDR1 is MDHEN and CDR2 is SYDVKM in the germline V gene. In DNA form, the CDR3 reads TGTGCCAGCAGTTTAGGGAGAGGAGAAAAACTGTTTTTT. Protein sequence: CASSLGRGEKLFF. Full variable domain (missing parts from reference TRBV28 and TRBJ1-4): DVKVTQSSRYLVKRTGEKVFLECVQDMDHENMFWYRQDPGLGLRLIYFSYDVKMKEKGDIPEGYSVSREKKERFSLILESASTNQTSMYLCASSLGRGEKLFFGSGTQLSVL.

The V gene is TRBV4-1, the J gene TRBJ1-1, with 7 bases matching TRBD1. The J segment lost 4 bases and the V segment lost 4 bases, leaving 9 bases of the junction unmatched. Germline V CDR1 and CDR2: MGHRA, YSYEKL. This CDR3 is 15 amino acids long. Here the CDR3 reads CASSRPDRDFTEAFF. CDR3 DNA: TGCGCCAGCAGCCGGCCTGACAGGGACTTCACTGAAGCTTTCTTT.

This clone came up once. This chain uses TRBV5-1 with TRBJ2-3; 8 bases are shared with TRBD2. V shed 0 bases, J shed 4 bases, and the junction held 7 bases outside the gene matches. In germline, CDR1 is SGHRS, CDR2 YFSETQ. The CDR3 is made up of 16 amino acids. The CDR3 spells CASSLDGGGMSDTQYF. CDR3 DNA: TGCGCCAGCAGCTTGGATGGCGGGGGGATGTCAGATACGCAGTATTTT.

This sequence joins TRBV5-1 and TRBJ2-2, with TRBD2 matching over 8 bases. CDR3 length: 15 residues. The V gene's germline CDR1 is SGHRS and CDR2 YFSETQ. The junction had 3 bases not matched to a gene; V was cut back by 5 bases and J by 0 bases. This CDR3 is CASRLAVTNTGELFF. The CDR3 bases are TGCGCCAGCAGACTAGCGGTAACGAACACCGGGGAGCTGTTTTTT.

This clone has more than one count but fewer than ten. The V call is TRBV4-2, the J call TRBJ2-3, with 14 nucleotides matching TRBD2. Trimming cost V 6 bases and J 3 bases; bases outside gene matches: 8. CDR1 and CDR2 (germline): LGHNA, YNFKEQ. The CDR3 length is 17 residues. The CDR3 bases are TGTGCCAGCAGTTTGGGGACTAGCGGGGGAAAAACAGATACGCAGTATTTT. Its translation: CASSLGTSGGKTDTQYF.

The J gene is TRBJ1-1, the V gene TRBV6-5; D may be TRBD1 (6 bases). The CDR3 extends over 15 amino acids. V was pared by 1 base and J by 5 bases, with 14 bases between. Per the germline V gene, CDR1 is MNHEY and CDR2 is SVGAGI. The DNA of the CDR3 is TGTGCCAGCAGTTACTATGGACAGTCCTATACTGAAGCTTTCTTT. This translates into CASSYYGQSYTEAFF.

V is TRBV27 and J is TRBJ1-1, with TRBD1 matching over 8 bases. Germline V gene lookup returns CDR1 MNHEY and CDR2 SMNVEV (reference sequence). CDR3 length: 14 amino acids. After removal of 5 bases from V and 7 bases from J, the junction contained 9 bases not matched to a gene. CDR3 nucleotides: TGTGCCAGCAGTCCACGACAGGGGAGTGTTGAAGCTTTCTTT. Translating it yields CASSPRQGSVEAFF.